Described below is a single T cell receptor beta chain sequence and its context. Its antigen remains unknown. Germline V lookup: CDR1 SEHNR, CDR2 FQNEAQ (reference sequence). The CDR3 sequence is 15 residues long. J lost 6 bases, V lost 5 bases, and 7 bases had no gene match. MiXCR, run by TCRdb on the reads, gives a single entry per CDR3 protein. The sample holds hundreds of thousands of distinct CDR3 sequences, roughly 30% seen once. The sample is drawn from a study of T cell repertoires in cytomegalovirus infection. Background on the study: Carrying CMV and the relevant HLA type showed in public TCR beta signatures.

The specimen comprised cultured CD8+ T cells from PBMCs, sampled from culture after CMV antigen stimulation. The chain has TRBV7-9 and TRBJ1-6, with 7 bases aligning to TRBD1. The sequence came from a human donor in good health (CMV status not recorded). Some clones in this sample may be carry-over from other donors' samples. For the CDR3, the DNA is TGTGCCAGCAGCCTAGGGGGCAGGGTTAATTCACCCCTCCACTTT. Its translation is CASSLGGRVNSPLHF.